This T cell receptor (beta chain) was found in a study of T cell responses to AZD1222 COVID-19 vaccine. CDR3 size: 15 residues. Germline lookup yields CDR1 SGHRS and CDR2 YFSETQ. Trimming stripped 5 bases from V and 3 bases from J, with 17 bases between. General observations from the study: The donor group comprised mostly white British people and more females; the analysis possibly underestimated clonal diversity.

On this clone itself: Its specificity is unknown.

Profiling relied on immunoSEQ multiplex PCR, and the TCRdb table lists in-frame clones only, not all of them. This table has 70,000 to 95,000 clones, roughly 89% appearing once. The TCR sequence derives from an adult in good health. This chain joins TRBV5-1 and TRBJ2-5; maybe TRBD1 (6 bases). Sequencing used peripheral blood, obtained on day 0 of MenACWY control vaccination. CDR3 in amino acids: CASRKRVSGEETQYF. CDR3 coding DNA: TGCGCCAGCAGAAAGAGGGTTTCAGGGGAAGAGACCCAGTACTTC.